The 18 T cell receptor beta chains reported below all come from one sample, sequenced in a study of blood T cell repertoires in COVID-19. The protocol was immunoSEQ multiplex PCR, while the TCRdb copy is restricted to in-frame clones and leaves out a portion. The data contain about 280,000 clones, roughly four fifths of them singletons. Material for sequencing was PBMCs or T cells enriched from blood (not recorded which). Every receptor here comes from a man aged 40-55 years who had been exposed to COVID-19.

The chain combines TRBV27 with TRBJ2-7; the match to TRBD1 covers 9 bases. With 7 bases clipped from V and 4 bases from J, the junction kept 8 bases outside the gene matches. This CDR3 contains 14 residues. CDR1 and CDR2 (germline): MNHEY, SMNVEV (reference sequence). The CDR3 protein is CASKRGDRVYEQYF. The CDR3 DNA is TGTGCCAGCAAACGGGGGGACAGGGTTTACGAGCAGTACTTC.

The genes are TRBV14 and TRBJ2-3; weak D call: TRBD1 (6 bases). The CDR3 is 16 amino acids. Germline values: CDR1 SGHDN, CDR2 FVKESK. The germline V and J ends were trimmed by 0 bases and 2 bases, with 12 bases remaining between them. CDR3 sequence: CASSQDRGILTDTQYF. The CDR3 nucleotides read TGTGCCAGCAGCCAAGACAGGGGTATCCTCACAGATACGCAGTATTTT. Full variable domain (missing parts from reference TRBV14 and TRBJ2-3): EAGVTQFPSHSVIEKGQTVTLRCDPISGHDNLYWYRRVMGKEIKFLLHFVKESKQDESGMPNNRFLAERTGGTYSTLKVQPAELEDSGVYFCASSQDRGILTDTQYFGPGTRLTVL.

The J gene is TRBJ2-7, the V gene TRBV29-1; 8 nucleotides line up with TRBD1. From germline, CDR1 is SQVTM and CDR2 ANQGSEA. Trimming at V came to 4 bases and at J to 6 bases, leaving 11 bases not matched to a gene. The CDR3 is 14 amino acids. The CDR3 reads CSVGQGAGWAEQYF. The CDR3 coding sequence is TGCAGCGTTGGTCAGGGGGCGGGATGGGCCGAGCAGTACTTC.

This chain connects TRBV5-1 to TRBJ2-5, with 7 bases aligning to TRBD2. The CDR3 totals 15 residues. CDR1 SGHRS and CDR2 YFSETQ come from the germline V gene. V gave up 4 bases and J gave up 2 bases; unmatched junction bases: 8. CDR3 residues: CASSVAGTTQETQYF. CDR3 coding DNA: TGCGCCAGCAGCGTAGCCGGGACTACACAAGAGACCCAGTACTTC.

This clone was seen only once. The chain joins TRBV29-1 to TRBJ2-2; D is perhaps TRBD1 (5 bases). Germline loops: CDR1 SQVTM, CDR2 ANQGSEA. Trimming cost V 6 bases and J 5 bases, with 10 bases left between them. The CDR3 runs to 12 residues. In nucleotides, the CDR3 is TGCAGCGTGGTAGACAGTACCGGGGAGCTGTTTTTT. This sequence encodes CSVVDSTGELFF.

The chain employs TRBV2 and TRBJ2-3; tentatively, D is TRBD2 (5 bases). Germline CDR1 SNHLY, CDR2 FYNNEI. The length of the CDR3 is 12 residues. V gave up 10 bases and J gave up 4 bases, with 12 bases separating them. The CDR3 coding sequence is TGTGCCATTGAGGGCTTGGCAGATACGCAGTATTTT. It specifies CAIEGLADTQYF. Supplemented by reference TRBV2 and TRBJ2-3, the full variable domain reads EPEVTQTPSHQVTQMGQEVILRCVPISNHLYFYWYRQILGQKVEFLVSFYNNEISEKSEIFDDQFSVERPDGSNFTLKIRSTKLEDSAMYFCAIEGLADTQYFGPGTRLTVL.

CDR3 region: CASSLLGQGAWGYTF. In DNA, the CDR3 is TGTGCCAGCAGCTTGTTGGGACAGGGGGCTTGGGGCTACACCTTC. The chain employs TRBV5-4 and TRBJ1-2, with 12 bases aligning to TRBD1. V shed 1 base, J shed 8 bases, and the junction held 6 bases outside the gene matches. CDR3 length: 15 residues. The germline CDR1 and CDR2 sequences are SGHNT and YYREEE (reference sequence). Full variable domain (remainder filled in from reference TRBV5-4 and TRBJ1-2): ETGVTQSPTHLIKTRGQQVTLRCSSQSGHNTVSWYQQALGQGPQFIFQYYREEENGRGNFPPRFSGLQFPNYSSELNVNALELDDSALYLCASSLLGQGAWGYTFGSGTRLTVV.

This rearrangement joins TRBV15 to TRBJ2-2, with 9 nucleotides matching TRBD2. CDR1 is LNHNV, CDR2 YYDKDF, per germline (reference sequence). The length of the CDR3 is 15 residues. V gave up 1 base and J gave up 6 bases; unmatched junction bases: 3. CDR3 sequence reads: CATSRVLAGSGELFF. Written as DNA, the CDR3 is TGTGCCACCAGCAGAGTTCTAGCGGGATCCGGGGAGCTGTTTTTT.

This rearrangement joins TRBV18 to TRBJ2-1, with D possibly matching TRBD1 (6 bases). The CDR3 is made up of 14 amino acids. V was cut by 8 bases and J by 4 bases, with 15 bases left in between. Germline V lookup: CDR1 KGHSH, CDR2 LQKENI. CDR3 nucleotides: TGTGCCAGCGCGAAGGGACACGGATACAATGAGCAGTTCTTC. Translating gives CASAKGHGYNEQFF.

The chain joins TRBV6-5 to TRBJ2-7; D might be TRBD1 (6 bases). V dropped 2 bases and J dropped 2 bases, with 13 bases sitting between them. CDR1 and CDR2 from the germline V gene are MNHEY and SVGAGI. The CDR3 extends over 15 amino acids. The CDR3 protein is CASSYERTEAYEQYF. The CDR3 region has the DNA TGTGCCAGCAGTTACGAGAGGACAGAAGCCTACGAGCAGTACTTC.

The chain carries TRBV5-1 and TRBJ1-3, with D unclear. Germline lookup yields CDR1 SGHRS and CDR2 YFSETQ. The germline V and J ends were trimmed by 1 base and 0 bases, with 11 bases remaining between them. This CDR3 contains 16 residues. The chain's CDR3 is CASSLSGLSSGNTIYF. The CDR3 DNA reads as TGCGCCAGCAGCTTGAGCGGGCTAAGCTCTGGAAACACCATATATTTT.

The rearrangement uses TRBV23-1 and TRBJ1-2; 8 positions agree with TRBD1. TRBV23-1 is placed among ORFs of uncertain function. V trimming: 7 bases; J trimming: 3 bases; junction bases outside the gene matches: 10. The CDR3 extends over 15 amino acids. CDR3 in DNA: TGCGCCAGCACCCCGCGGACAGGGACTCACTATGGCTACACCTTC. Protein sequence: CASTPRTGTHYGYTF.

The DNA of the CDR3 is TGTGCCAGTAGGACAGGGGGCGGAAACACCATATATTTT. The encoded protein is CASRTGGGNTIYF. The chain joins TRBV19 to TRBJ1-3, with TRBD1 matching over 10 bases. The CDR3 has 13 amino acids. V was pared by 6 bases and J by 4 bases, with 0 bases of the junction left unmatched. Germline V CDR1 and CDR2: LNHDA, SQIVND (reference sequence).

This clone was recorded many times. The J gene is TRBJ2-1, the V gene TRBV7-2; maybe TRBD2 (6 bases). This CDR3 region has 14 residues. The ends were cut back, 4 bases at V and 6 bases at J, with 13 bases in the middle. From germline, CDR1 is SGHTA and CDR2 FQGNSA. The CDR3 protein is CASSWRAGPNEQFF. CDR3 bases: TGTGCCAGCAGCTGGAGAGCGGGCCCCAATGAGCAGTTCTTC.

The chain recombines TRBV5-1 with TRBJ2-5; D possibly corresponds to TRBD1 (6 bases). The CDR3 has 14 residues. V was trimmed by 5 bases and J by 2 bases, leaving 13 bases between them. The germline CDR1 and CDR2 sequences are SGHRS and YFSETQ. The CDR3 sequence is CASRGGPSQETQYF. CDR3 in DNA: TGCGCCAGCAGAGGGGGTCCATCGCAAGAGACCCAGTACTTC.

This sequence joins TRBV3-1 (or the pseudogene TRBV3-2) and TRBJ2-1; 7 bases align to TRBD2. The CDR3 totals 16 residues. V was pared by 6 bases and J by 0 bases, with 8 bases of the junction left unmatched. Germline loops: CDR1 LGHDT, CDR2 YNNKEL (reference sequence). The DNA of the CDR3 is TGTGCCAGCAGGCACGGCGGGACTATCTCCTACAATGAGCAGTTCTTC. As protein: CASRHGGTISYNEQFF.

The V gene is TRBV5-3, the J gene TRBJ1-5; D gene uncertain. TRBV5-3 is classed as an ORF, of uncertain function. Trimming took off 4 bases at V and 5 bases at J, with 7 bases between the two ends. The CDR3 contains 12 residues. The CDR3 is CARSGSDQPQHF. The CDR3 DNA reads TGTGCCAGAAGCGGAAGCGATCAGCCCCAGCATTTT.

The CDR3: CASSLDTYYEQYF. DNA of the CDR3: TGTGCCAGCAGCCTTGACACTTACTACGAGCAGTACTTC. The chain carries TRBV16 and TRBJ2-7; D uncertain. Germline V gives CDR1 KGHSY, CDR2 FQNENV. Deletions cut 4 bases from V and 3 bases from J, with 10 bases between. The CDR3 runs to 13 residues.